This TCR beta chain was identified in a study of blood T cell repertoires in COVID-19. Whole-study context: Samples came from the United States, Italy and Spain, spanning acute and convalescent COVID-19. Sample material is recorded as cDNA or gDNA derived from T cells, B-cell-depleted T cells, or PBMCs.

Authors' processing steps: Counts of nucleated cells, estimated from reference gene primer amplification, were obtained. Some clones are missing from TCRdb's copy, which holds only in-frame ones; the method was immunoSEQ multiplex PCR. V and J calls and clone size follow that table, whereas D and trimming were derived from the DNA. This table has about 73,000 clones, roughly 80% appearing once. Germline V CDR1 and CDR2: KGHDR, SFDVKD. V was shortened by 3 bases and J by 0 bases, with 9 bases between the two germline ends. The CDR3 sequence is 15 residues long. Sequenced sample: peripheral blood. V usage is TRBV24-1 and J usage is TRBJ2-3; a weak D match, TRBD2 (6 bases). The TCR originated in a woman aged 60-75 years with acute or convalescent COVID-19. As DNA, the CDR3 is TGTGCCACCAGTGATGTGGGGGGAAGCACAGATACGCAGTATTTT. This gives the protein CATSDVGGSTDTQYF.